This T cell receptor (beta chain) was identified in a study of read filtering for tumor transcriptome and immune sequencing. This CDR3 spans 18 amino acids. The V end was cut by 5 bases, the J end by 0 bases, with 20 bases between. In germline, CDR1 is SGHNT, CDR2 YENEEA. This library used approximately 390 ng RNA and molecular barcoded adaptors spanning alpha/delta and beta/gamma chains. TCRdb called the reads again in MiXCR, with one record for every CDR3 protein. This sample has fewer than 25,000 distinct CDR3 sequences, with 20% to 25% found just once. This clonotype was counted ten times or more.

The sequenced sample consisted of a population of CD138-negative cells sorted from bone marrow. The chain has TRBV11-3 and TRBJ1-3, with D perhaps matching TRBD1 (5 bases). The clonotype comes from a donor at least 40 years old with multiple myeloma. CDR3 amino acids: CASSRGAGRADSGNTIYF. In DNA, the CDR3 is TGTGCCAGCAGCCGAGGGGCGGGAAGAGCAGACTCTGGAAACACCATATATTTT.